Below, 28 T cell receptor beta chains from the same sample are listed, as sequenced in a study of T cell changes during pregnancy in multiple sclerosis (dated by TCRdb to about 2019). The protocol used for the library was the immunoSEQ multiplex PCR assay. TCRdb provides this immuneACCESS table in a form limited to in-frame rearrangements. Some clones are lacking; in checked studies, under half of them reflect an unresolved V gene, and why the rest are absent is not known. This sample is represented by some 60,000 clones; under 95% of them were singletons. Over 3% of the sample is in the top ten clones. The sequences come from peripheral blood, collected in the first trimester of pregnancy. These receptors were obtained from a female donor in good health, enrolled as a control in a pregnancy study.

The V call is TRBV6-5, the J call TRBJ2-3; D is uncertain. The CDR3 has 14 residues. The V gene lost 0 bases and the J gene lost 4 bases, with 8 bases spanning the gap. The germline V gene encodes CDR1 MNHEY and CDR2 SVGAGI. Here the CDR3 DNA reads TGTGCCAGCAGTTACTCGAATACGGCAGATACGCAGTATTTT. Its translation is CASSYSNTADTQYF.

The chain combines TRBV20-1 with TRBJ2-3; D gene ambiguous. Germline V CDR1 and CDR2: DFQATT, SNEGSKA (reference sequence). This CDR3 contains 11 residues. V was pared by 5 bases and J by 4 bases, with 7 bases between. CDR3 DNA sequence: TGCAGTGCTGCTCTAGCAGATACGCAGTATTTT. As protein: CSAALADTQYF.

The sample holds a few counts of this clone. CDR3 in amino acids: CASSPEGRGEAFF. CDR3 bases: TGTGCCAGCAGCCCCGAGGGCAGGGGTGAAGCTTTCTTT. This chain links TRBV7-9 with TRBJ1-1; a possible D gene is TRBD1 (6 bases). The CDR3 contains 13 residues. In germline, CDR1 is SEHNR, CDR2 FQNEAQ (reference sequence). With 5 bases removed from V and 7 bases from J, the gap between germline ends came to 14 bases.

J is TRBJ1-2 and V is TRBV6-1; D possibly corresponds to TRBD1 (6 bases). The CDR3 covers 13 residues. Trimming pared 7 bases from V and 6 bases from J, leaving 15 bases between. Germline V CDR1 and CDR2: MNHNS, SASEGT. The CDR3 DNA reads as TGTGCCAGCATACTGACAGGCTTCCATGGCTACACCTTC. This translates into CASILTGFHGYTF.

The CDR3 coding sequence is TGTGCCAGCAGTTCTAGCGGGAGCGACACCGGGGAGCTGTTTTTT. Translation gives CASSSSGSDTGELFF. The V gene is TRBV11-3, the J gene TRBJ2-2; 10 positions agree with TRBD2. The CDR3 covers 15 residues. The ends lost 6 bases at V and 3 bases at J; junction bases unmatched: 4. In germline, CDR1 is SGHNT, CDR2 YENEEA.

This rearrangement joins TRBV5-4 to TRBJ2-5, with 12 bases identical to TRBD1. V gave up 4 bases and J gave up 5 bases; unmatched junction bases: 6. The CDR3 consists of 15 residues. Germline CDR1 reads SGHNT; CDR2 reads YYREEE (reference sequence). CDR3 sequence reads: CASSLRDRGLETQYF. The CDR3 bases are TGTGCCAGCAGCCTTCGGGACAGGGGGCTGGAGACCCAGTACTTC.

The genes are TRBV4-3 and TRBJ2-1, with 8 bases matching TRBD2. CDR3 length: 16 residues. After removal of 0 bases from V and 9 bases from J, the junction contained 10 bases not matched to a gene. Per germline, CDR1 LGHNA and CDR2 YSLEER. CDR3 bases: TGCGCCAGCAGCCAAGATAGGGGGACTAGTCGCGGTGAGCAGTTCTTC. This sequence encodes CASSQDRGTSRGEQFF.

V gene TRBV7-2 combines with J gene TRBJ2-3, with D possibly TRBD2 on 7 matching bases. Germline-derived CDR1 and CDR2 are SGHTA and FQGNSA. V was cut by 4 bases and J by 2 bases, with 22 bases left in between. CDR3 size: 18 residues. The CDR3 sequence is CASSSRKAGRGITDTQYF. DNA of the CDR3: TGTGCCAGCAGCTCCAGGAAGGCGGGGAGGGGGATCACAGATACGCAGTATTTT. Combining the CDR3 with reference TRBV7-2 and TRBJ2-3 gives the whole variable domain GAGVSQSPSNKVTEKGKDVELRCDPISGHTALYWYRQSLGQGLEFLIYFQGNSAPDKSGLPSDRFSAERTGGSVSTLTIQRTQQEDSAVYLCASSSRKAGRGITDTQYFGPGTRLTVL.

In DNA, the CDR3 is TGTGCCAGCAGCGTAGAAGGGACAGGGGCCTACGAGCAGTACTTC. Encoded protein: CASSVEGTGAYEQYF. The J gene is TRBJ2-7, the V gene TRBV9, with 10 bases lining up with TRBD1. V gave up 0 bases and J gave up 2 bases; unmatched junction bases: 2. CDR1 and CDR2 from the germline V gene are SGDLS and YYNGEE. The CDR3 totals 15 residues. The full variable domain, completed using reference TRBV9 and TRBJ2-7, is DSGVTQTPKHLITATGQRVTLRCSPRSGDLSVYWYQQSLDQGLQFLIQYYNGEERAKGNILERFSAQQFPDLHSELNLSSLELGDSALYFCASSVEGTGAYEQYFGPGTRLTVT.

The V and J genes are TRBV7-2 and TRBJ2-5; D gene ambiguous. The V gene lost 1 base and the J gene lost 5 bases, with 17 bases spanning the gap. The germline CDR1 and CDR2 sequences are SGHTA and FQGNSA. The CDR3 totals 16 residues. The CDR3 loop is CASSLGGTIQGETQYF. In DNA form, the CDR3 reads TGTGCCAGCAGCTTAGGTGGTACTATCCAAGGCGAGACCCAGTACTTC.

This clone appeared once. The chain couples TRBV7-2 to TRBJ2-6; TRBD2 might be the D (7 bases). From germline, CDR1 is SGHTA and CDR2 FQGNSA. The CDR3 totals 18 residues. V dropped 1 base and J dropped 3 bases, with 16 bases sitting between them. For the CDR3, the DNA is TGTGCCAGCAGCTTAGTCTTCAGGGGAGGGGTTGGGGCCAACGTCCTGACTTTC. It encodes CASSLVFRGGVGANVLTF.

V and J are TRBV7-4 and TRBJ2-2; 9 bases match TRBD1. The CDR3 has 17 residues. Germline values: CDR1 SGHVT, CDR2 SQSDAQ. V trimming: 5 bases; J trimming: 5 bases; junction bases outside the gene matches: 12. This CDR3 reads CASSAKNRGQWTGELFF. The CDR3, as DNA: TGTGCCAGCAGCGCGAAAAACAGGGGGCAATGGACCGGGGAGCTGTTTTTT.

This chain joins TRBV11-3 and TRBJ1-1; D unclear. The germline CDR1 and CDR2 sequences are SGHNT and YENEEA. The CDR3 loop spans 13 amino acids. Trimming cost V 4 bases and J 1 base, with 7 bases left between them. The CDR3 sequence: CASSSQSNTEAFF. The CDR3 DNA follows: TGTGCCAGCAGCTCACAGTCGAACACTGAAGCTTTCTTT.

The chain employs TRBV30 and TRBJ1-2; D gene uncertain. The CDR3 contains 16 residues. Germline CDR1 GTSNPN, CDR2 SVGIG (reference sequence). V was pared by 2 bases and J by 0 bases, with 16 bases between. The CDR3 DNA reads TGTGCCTGGAGTCACCGATGGGAGACCTCTAACTATGGCTACACCTTC. As protein: CAWSHRWETSNYGYTF.

The chain employs TRBV7-3 and TRBJ2-3, with D possibly being TRBD1 (5 bases). Looked up from germline, CDR1 is SGHTA and CDR2 is FQGTGA. The CDR3 length is 16 residues. Trimming took 1 base from V and 0 from J, leaving 11 bases between them. The CDR3 is CASSLNGQGSTDTQYF. CDR3 nucleotide sequence: TGTGCCAGCAGCTTAAATGGTCAGGGAAGCACAGATACGCAGTATTTT.

The chain employs TRBV5-4 and TRBJ1-1; D is uncertain. Germline CDR1 and CDR2: SGHNT and YYREEE (reference sequence). The CDR3 length is 15 residues. Deletions cut 0 bases from V and 0 bases from J, with 9 bases between. The CDR3 coding sequence is TGTGCCAGCAGCTTGGAGGGAGCTATGAACACTGAAGCTTTCTTT. Protein product: CASSLEGAMNTEAFF.

The chain combines TRBV27 with TRBJ2-7, with 8 bases matching TRBD1. Germline V gives CDR1 MNHEY, CDR2 SMNVEV (reference sequence). The trim removed 4 bases at V and 5 bases at J, leaving 4 bases unmatched. The CDR3 length is 13 residues. The CDR3 loop is CASSYSDRDEQYF. As DNA, the CDR3 is TGTGCCAGCAGTTATTCGGACAGGGACGAGCAGTACTTC.

V is TRBV11-3 and J is TRBJ2-2; D unresolved. Trimming removed 0 bases at V and 1 base at J, with 9 bases between. The CDR3 contains 16 residues. The germline gives CDR1 SGHNT, CDR2 YENEEA. Here the CDR3 DNA reads TGTGCCAGCAGCTTAGATCCTGGAGTGAACACCGGGGAGCTGTTTTTT. It specifies CASSLDPGVNTGELFF. The full variable domain, completed using reference TRBV11-3 and TRBJ2-2, is EAGVVQSPRYKIIEKKQPVAFWCNPISGHNTLYWYLQNLGQGPELLIRYENEEAVDDSQLPKDRFSAERLKGVDSTLKIQPAELGDSAVYLCASSLDPGVNTGELFFGEGSRLTVL.

This clone has a single count. V and J are TRBV10-3 and TRBJ2-2; a possible D gene is TRBD1 (5 bases). This CDR3 has 14 residues. Germline V gives CDR1 ENHRY, CDR2 SYGVKD. The V end was cut by 10 bases, the J end by 4 bases, with 16 bases between. CDR3 amino acids: CATKTRTSTGELFF. The CDR3 DNA reads as TGTGCCACTAAAACGAGGACATCCACCGGGGAGCTGTTTTTT.

In its sample, this clone was seen once. V gene TRBV4-3 combines with J gene TRBJ1-2; D unclear. The V gene lost 2 bases and the J gene lost 8 bases, with 18 bases spanning the gap. The CDR3 has 15 amino acids. The V gene's germline CDR1 is LGHNA and CDR2 YSLEER. The CDR3 is CASSQSLNAIEGYTF. DNA of the CDR3: TGCGCCAGCAGCCAATCACTCAACGCCATCGAGGGCTACACCTTC.

The rearrangement uses TRBV9 and TRBJ2-1; 9 bases match TRBD2. This CDR3 has 14 residues. Germline CDR1 SGDLS, CDR2 YYNGEE. The junction had 5 bases not matched to a gene; V was cut back by 0 bases and J by 10 bases. The CDR3 reads CASSVGGRAVEQFF. CDR3 nucleotides: TGTGCCAGCAGCGTAGGCGGGAGGGCTGTCGAGCAGTTCTTC.

The chain recombines TRBV5-1 with TRBJ2-4, with 9 bases lining up with TRBD2. Losses at the gene ends were 0 bases for V and 2 bases for J; bases not matched to a gene: 3. Looked up from germline, CDR1 is SGHRS and CDR2 is YFSETQ. This CDR3 spans 16 amino acids. Written as DNA, the CDR3 is TGCGCCAGCAGCTTGGGACTAGCGGCTTCCAAAAACATTCAGTACTTC. Translated, it gives CASSLGLAASKNIQYF.

This chain uses TRBV19 with TRBJ1-1; the match to TRBD1 covers 9 bases. CDR1 and CDR2 (germline): LNHDA, SQIVND (reference sequence). The CDR3 is made up of 15 amino acids. Trimming took 5 bases from V and 5 from J; bases not matched to a gene: 9. The CDR3 region is CASSLTGGEDTEAFF. As DNA, the CDR3 is TGTGCCAGTAGTTTAACAGGGGGCGAGGATACTGAAGCTTTCTTT.

The chain combines TRBV6-5 with TRBJ1-2, with a weak D call TRBD1 (6 bases). The V and J ends lost 4 bases and 5 bases respectively, with 14 bases between them. Germline CDR1 is MNHEY and CDR2 is SVGAGI. The CDR3 length is 14 residues. DNA of the CDR3: TGTGCCAGCAGTTTACGGGGGGCATGGTATGGCTACACCTTC. Translation gives CASSLRGAWYGYTF.

The chain uses TRBV27 and TRBJ1-6; 11 nucleotides align to TRBD1. The CDR3 covers 15 residues. CDR1 is MNHEY and CDR2 is SMNVEV in the germline V gene (reference sequence). V shed 5 bases, J shed 10 bases, and the junction held 7 bases outside the gene matches. DNA of the CDR3: TGTGCCAGCAGTCCCAGGGACAGGGGGTTATCACCCCTCCACTTT. As protein: CASSPRDRGLSPLHF.

This clone appeared a single time. V and J are TRBV7-9 and TRBJ1-1; 7 bases are a match to TRBD1. V was clipped by 3 bases and J by 11 bases; unmatched bases: 6. The CDR3 covers 12 residues. Per germline, CDR1 SEHNR and CDR2 FQNEAQ (reference sequence). CDR3 coding DNA: TGTGCCAGCAGCTTTACAGGGGTGGAGGCTTTCTTT. The encoded protein is CASSFTGVEAFF.

This clone was recorded only once. This rearrangement joins TRBV5-1 to TRBJ2-3; 7 bases fit TRBD2. Germline assignment: CDR1 SGHRS and CDR2 YFSETQ. The ends lost 3 bases at V and 1 base at J; junction bases unmatched: 11. The CDR3 runs to 17 residues. For the CDR3, the DNA is TGCGCCAGCAGCTCGCCCCATTACACTAGCGGCACAGATACGCAGTATTTT. This translates into CASSSPHYTSGTDTQYF.

The V call is TRBV23-1, the J call TRBJ2-5; no clear D gene. TRBV23-1 qualifies as an ORF whose function is uncertain. The CDR3 is made up of 13 amino acids. Trimming removed 2 bases at V and 4 bases at J, with 8 bases between. CDR3 DNA sequence: TGCGCCAGCAGTCAAGAGGTGGGAGAGACCCAGTACTTC. Amino acid sequence: CASSQEVGETQYF.